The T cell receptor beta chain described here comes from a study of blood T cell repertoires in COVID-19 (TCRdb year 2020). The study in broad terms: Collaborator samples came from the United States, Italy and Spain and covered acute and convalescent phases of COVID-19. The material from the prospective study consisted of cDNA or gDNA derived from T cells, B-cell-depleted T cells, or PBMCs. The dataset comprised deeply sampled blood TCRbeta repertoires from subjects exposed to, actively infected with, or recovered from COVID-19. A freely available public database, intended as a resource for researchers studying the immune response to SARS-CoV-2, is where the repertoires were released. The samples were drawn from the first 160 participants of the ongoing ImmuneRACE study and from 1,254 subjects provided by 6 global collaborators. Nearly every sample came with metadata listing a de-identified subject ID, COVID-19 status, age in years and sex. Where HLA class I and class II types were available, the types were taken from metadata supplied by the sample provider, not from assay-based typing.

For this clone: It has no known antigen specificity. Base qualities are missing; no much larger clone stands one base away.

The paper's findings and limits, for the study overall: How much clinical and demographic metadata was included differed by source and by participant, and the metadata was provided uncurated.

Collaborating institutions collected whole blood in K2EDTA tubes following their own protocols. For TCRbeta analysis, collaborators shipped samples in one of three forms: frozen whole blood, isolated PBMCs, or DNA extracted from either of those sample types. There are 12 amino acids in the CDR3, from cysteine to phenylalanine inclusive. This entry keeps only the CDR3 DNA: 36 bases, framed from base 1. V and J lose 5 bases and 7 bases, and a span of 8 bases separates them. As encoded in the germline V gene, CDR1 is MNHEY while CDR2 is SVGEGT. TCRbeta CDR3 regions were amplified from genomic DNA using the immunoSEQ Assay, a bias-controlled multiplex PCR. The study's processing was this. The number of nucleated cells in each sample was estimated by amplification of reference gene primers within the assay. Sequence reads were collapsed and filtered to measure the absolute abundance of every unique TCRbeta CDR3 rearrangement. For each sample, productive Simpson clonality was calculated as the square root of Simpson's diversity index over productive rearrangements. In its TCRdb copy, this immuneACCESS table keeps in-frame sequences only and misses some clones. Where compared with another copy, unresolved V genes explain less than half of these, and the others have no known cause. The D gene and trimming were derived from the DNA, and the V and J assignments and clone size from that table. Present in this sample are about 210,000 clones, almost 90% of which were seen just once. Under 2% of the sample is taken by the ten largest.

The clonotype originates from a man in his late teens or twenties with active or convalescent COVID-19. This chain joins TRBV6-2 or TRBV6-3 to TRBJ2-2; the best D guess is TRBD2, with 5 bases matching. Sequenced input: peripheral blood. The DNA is TGTGCCAGCAGTCGCGCGGGCGGGGAGCTGTTTTTT. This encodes CASSRAGGELFF.